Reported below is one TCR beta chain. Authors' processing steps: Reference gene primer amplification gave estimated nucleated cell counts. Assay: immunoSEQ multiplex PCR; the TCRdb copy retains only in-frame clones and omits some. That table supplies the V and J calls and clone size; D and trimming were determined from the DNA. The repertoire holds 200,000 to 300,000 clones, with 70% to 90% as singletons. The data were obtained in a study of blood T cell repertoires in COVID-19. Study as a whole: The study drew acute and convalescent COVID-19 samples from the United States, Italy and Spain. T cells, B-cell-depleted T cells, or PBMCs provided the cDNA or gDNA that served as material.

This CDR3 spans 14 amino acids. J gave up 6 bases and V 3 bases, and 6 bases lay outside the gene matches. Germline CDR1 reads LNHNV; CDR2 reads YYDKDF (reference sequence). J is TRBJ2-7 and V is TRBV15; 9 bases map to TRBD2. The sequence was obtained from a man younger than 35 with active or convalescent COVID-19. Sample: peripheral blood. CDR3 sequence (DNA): TGTGCCACCAGCAGGGAAGGACTAGCGAGCGAGCAGTACTTC. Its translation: CATSREGLASEQYF.